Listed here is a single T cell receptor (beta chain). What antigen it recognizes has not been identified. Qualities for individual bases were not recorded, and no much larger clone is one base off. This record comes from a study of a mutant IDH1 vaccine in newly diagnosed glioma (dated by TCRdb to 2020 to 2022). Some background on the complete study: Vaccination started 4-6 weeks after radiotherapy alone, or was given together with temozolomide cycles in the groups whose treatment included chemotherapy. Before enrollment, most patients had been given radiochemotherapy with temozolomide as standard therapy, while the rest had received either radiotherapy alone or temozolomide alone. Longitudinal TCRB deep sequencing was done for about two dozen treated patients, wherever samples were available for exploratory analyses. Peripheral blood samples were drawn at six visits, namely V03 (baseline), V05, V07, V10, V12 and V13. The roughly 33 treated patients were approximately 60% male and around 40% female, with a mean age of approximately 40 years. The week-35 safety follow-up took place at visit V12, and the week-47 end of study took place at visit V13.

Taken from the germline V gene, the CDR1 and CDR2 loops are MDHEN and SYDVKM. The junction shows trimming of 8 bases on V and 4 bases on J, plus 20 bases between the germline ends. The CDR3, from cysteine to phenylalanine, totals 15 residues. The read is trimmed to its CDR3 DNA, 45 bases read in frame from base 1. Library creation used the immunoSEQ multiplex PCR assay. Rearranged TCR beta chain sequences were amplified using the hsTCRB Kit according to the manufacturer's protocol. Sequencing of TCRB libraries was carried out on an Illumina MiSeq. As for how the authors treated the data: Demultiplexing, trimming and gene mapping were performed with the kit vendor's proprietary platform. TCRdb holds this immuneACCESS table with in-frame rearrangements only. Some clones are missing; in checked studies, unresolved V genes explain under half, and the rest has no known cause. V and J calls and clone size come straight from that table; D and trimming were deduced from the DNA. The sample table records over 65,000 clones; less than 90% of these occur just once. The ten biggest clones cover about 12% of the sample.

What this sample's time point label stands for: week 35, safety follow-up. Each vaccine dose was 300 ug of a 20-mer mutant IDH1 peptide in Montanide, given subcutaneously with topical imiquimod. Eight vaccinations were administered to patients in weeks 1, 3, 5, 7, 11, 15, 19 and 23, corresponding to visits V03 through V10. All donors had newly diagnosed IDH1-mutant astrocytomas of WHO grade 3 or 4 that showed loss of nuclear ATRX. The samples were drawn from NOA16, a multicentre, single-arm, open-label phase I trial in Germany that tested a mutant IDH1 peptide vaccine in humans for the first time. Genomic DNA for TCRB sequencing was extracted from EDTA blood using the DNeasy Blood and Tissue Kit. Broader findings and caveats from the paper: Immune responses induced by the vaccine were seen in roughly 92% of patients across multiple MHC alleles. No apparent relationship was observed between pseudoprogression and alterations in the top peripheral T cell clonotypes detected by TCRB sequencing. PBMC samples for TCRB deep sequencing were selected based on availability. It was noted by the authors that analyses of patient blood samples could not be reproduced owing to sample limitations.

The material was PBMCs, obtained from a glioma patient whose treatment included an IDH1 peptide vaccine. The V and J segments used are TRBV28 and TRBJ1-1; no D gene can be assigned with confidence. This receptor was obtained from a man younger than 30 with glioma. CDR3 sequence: CASWVYVLGGTEAFF. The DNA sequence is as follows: TGTGCCAGCTGGGTTTATGTTTTGGGAGGCACTGAAGCTTTCTTT. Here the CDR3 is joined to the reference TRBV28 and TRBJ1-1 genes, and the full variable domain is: DVKVTQSSRYLVKRTGEKVFLECVQDMDHENMFWYRQDPGLGLRLIYFSYDVKMKEKGDIPEGYSVSREKKERFSLILESASTNQTSMYLCASWVYVLGGTEAFFGQGTRLTVV.